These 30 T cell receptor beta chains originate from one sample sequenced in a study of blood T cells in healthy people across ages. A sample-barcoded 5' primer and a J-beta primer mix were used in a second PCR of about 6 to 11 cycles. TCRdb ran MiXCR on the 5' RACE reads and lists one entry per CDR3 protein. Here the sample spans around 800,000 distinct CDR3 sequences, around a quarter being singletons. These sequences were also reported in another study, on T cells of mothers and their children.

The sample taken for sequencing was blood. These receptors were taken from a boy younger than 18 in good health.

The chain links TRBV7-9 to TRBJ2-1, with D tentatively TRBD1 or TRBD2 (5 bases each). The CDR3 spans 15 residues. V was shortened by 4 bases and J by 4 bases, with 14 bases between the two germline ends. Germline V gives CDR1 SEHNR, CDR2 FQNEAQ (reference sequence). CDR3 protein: CASSSSGRVYNEQFF. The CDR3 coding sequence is TGTGCCAGCAGCTCGTCGGGACGAGTATACAATGAGCAGTTCTTC.

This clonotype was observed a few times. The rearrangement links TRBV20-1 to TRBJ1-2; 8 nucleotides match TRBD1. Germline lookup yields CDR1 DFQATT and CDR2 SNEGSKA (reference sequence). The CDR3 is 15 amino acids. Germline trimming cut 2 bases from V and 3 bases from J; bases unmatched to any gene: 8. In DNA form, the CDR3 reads TGCAGTGCTAGATCACAGGGGGAAGTGGACTATGGCTACACCTTC. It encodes CSARSQGEVDYGYTF.

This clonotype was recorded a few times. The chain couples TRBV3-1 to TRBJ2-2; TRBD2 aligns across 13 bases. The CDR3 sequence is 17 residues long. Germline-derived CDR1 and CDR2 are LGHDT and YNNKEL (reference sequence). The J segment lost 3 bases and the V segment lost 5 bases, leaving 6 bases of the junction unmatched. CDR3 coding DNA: TGTGCCAGCAGCTTACTAGCGGGGGGGCTTGACACCGGGGAGCTGTTTTTT. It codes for CASSLLAGGLDTGELFF.

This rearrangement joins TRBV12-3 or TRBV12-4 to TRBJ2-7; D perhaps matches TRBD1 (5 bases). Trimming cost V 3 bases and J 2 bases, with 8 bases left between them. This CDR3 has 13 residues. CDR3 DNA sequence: TGTGCCAGCAGTTTTCGACAGACCTACGAGCAGTACTTC. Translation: CASSFRQTYEQYF.

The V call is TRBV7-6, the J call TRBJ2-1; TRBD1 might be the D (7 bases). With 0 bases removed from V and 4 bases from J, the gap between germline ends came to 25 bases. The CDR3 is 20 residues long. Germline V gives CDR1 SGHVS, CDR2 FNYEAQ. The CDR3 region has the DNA TGTGCCAGCAGCTTAGCTGGCAGGGGGGTAGTTTCTCAAAGATACAATGAGCAGTTCTTC. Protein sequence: CASSLAGRGVVSQRYNEQFF.

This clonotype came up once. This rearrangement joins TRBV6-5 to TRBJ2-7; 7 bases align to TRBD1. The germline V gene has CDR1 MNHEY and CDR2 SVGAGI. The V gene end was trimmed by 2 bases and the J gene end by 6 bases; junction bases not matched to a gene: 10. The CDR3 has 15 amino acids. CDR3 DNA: TGTGCCAGCAGTTACGATCCGGGACAGAACTGCGAGCAGTACTTC. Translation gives CASSYDPGQNCEQYF.

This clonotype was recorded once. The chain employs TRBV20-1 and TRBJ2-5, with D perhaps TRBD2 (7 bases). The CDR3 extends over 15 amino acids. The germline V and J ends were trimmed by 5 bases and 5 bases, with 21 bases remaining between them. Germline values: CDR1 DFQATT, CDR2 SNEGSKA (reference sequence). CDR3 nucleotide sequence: TGCAGTGCTGGGGGACGGGGGGCCCGCTGGGAGACCCAGTACTTC. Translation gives CSAGGRGARWETQYF.

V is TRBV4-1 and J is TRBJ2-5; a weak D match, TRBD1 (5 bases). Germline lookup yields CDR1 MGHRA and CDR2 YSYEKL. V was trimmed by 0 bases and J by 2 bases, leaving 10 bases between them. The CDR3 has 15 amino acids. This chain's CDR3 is CASSQDSGSQETQYF. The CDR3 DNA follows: TGCGCCAGCAGCCAAGATTCAGGGTCTCAAGAGACCCAGTACTTC.

The CDR3 is CASSPFRDRGSNTEAFF. The DNA for the CDR3 is TGTGCCAGCAGCCCTTTCCGGGACAGGGGTTCGAACACTGAAGCTTTCTTT. The chain carries TRBV13 and TRBJ1-1, with 10 bases aligning to TRBD1. This CDR3 is 17 amino acids long. CDR1 is PRHDT, CDR2 FYEKMQ, per germline (reference sequence). The ends lost 5 bases at V and 1 base at J; junction bases unmatched: 10.

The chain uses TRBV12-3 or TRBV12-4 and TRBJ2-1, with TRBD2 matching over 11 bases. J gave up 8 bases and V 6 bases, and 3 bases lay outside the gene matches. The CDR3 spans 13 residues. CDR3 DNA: TGTGCCAGCAGGAGACTAGCGGGGTATGAGCAGTTCTTC. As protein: CASRRLAGYEQFF.

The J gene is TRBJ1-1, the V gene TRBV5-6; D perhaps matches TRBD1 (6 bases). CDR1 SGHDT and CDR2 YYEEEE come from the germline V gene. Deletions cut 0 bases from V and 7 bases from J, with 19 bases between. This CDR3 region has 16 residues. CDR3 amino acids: CASSLAGHQRGLEAFF. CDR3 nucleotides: TGTGCCAGCAGCTTGGCGGGACACCAGAGGGGCCTTGAAGCTTTCTTT.

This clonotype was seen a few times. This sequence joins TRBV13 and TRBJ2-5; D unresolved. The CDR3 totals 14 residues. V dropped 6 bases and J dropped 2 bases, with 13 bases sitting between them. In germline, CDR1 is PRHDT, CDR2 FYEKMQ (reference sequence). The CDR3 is CASRTSTVQETQYF. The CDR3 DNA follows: TGTGCCAGCAGGACCTCTACAGTACAAGAGACCCAGTACTTC.

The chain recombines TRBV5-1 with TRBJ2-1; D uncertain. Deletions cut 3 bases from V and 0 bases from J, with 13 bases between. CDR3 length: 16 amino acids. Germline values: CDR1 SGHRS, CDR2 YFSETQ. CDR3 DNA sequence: TGCGCCAGCAGCTCCCGGACCGCCAGCTCCTACAATGAGCAGTTCTTC. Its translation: CASSSRTASSYNEQFF.

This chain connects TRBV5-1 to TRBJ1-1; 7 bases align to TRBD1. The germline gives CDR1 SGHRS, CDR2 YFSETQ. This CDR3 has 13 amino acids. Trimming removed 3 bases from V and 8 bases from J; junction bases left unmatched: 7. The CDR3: CASSWGQGEEAFF. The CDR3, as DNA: TGCGCCAGCAGCTGGGGGCAGGGGGAAGAAGCTTTCTTT.

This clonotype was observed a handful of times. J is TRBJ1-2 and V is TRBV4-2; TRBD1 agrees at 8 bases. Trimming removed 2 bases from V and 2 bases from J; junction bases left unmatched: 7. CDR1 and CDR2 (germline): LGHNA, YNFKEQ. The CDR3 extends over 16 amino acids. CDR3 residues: CASSQKNGDRNYGYTF. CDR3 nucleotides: TGTGCCAGCAGCCAAAAAAATGGGGACAGGAACTATGGCTACACCTTC.

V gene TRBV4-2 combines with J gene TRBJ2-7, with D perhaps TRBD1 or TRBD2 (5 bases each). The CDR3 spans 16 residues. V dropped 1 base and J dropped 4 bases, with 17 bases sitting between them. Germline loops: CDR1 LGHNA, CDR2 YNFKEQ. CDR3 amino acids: CASSQVGATVGYEQYF. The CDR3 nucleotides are TGTGCCAGCAGCCAAGTCGGGGCCACCGTCGGGTACGAGCAGTACTTC.

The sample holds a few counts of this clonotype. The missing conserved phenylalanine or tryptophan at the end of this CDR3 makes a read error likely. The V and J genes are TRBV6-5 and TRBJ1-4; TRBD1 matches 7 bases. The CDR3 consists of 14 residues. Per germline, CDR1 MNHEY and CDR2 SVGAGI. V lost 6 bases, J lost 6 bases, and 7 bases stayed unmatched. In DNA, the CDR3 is TGTGCCAGCAGCCCGGACAGGAAGGATGAAAAACTGTTTTCT. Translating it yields CASSPDRKDEKLFS.

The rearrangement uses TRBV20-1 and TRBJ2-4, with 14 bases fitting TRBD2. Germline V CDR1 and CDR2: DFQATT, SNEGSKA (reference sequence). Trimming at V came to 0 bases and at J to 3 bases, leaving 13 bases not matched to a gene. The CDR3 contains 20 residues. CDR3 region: CSARDQRGLAGAAGKNIQYF. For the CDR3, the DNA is TGCAGTGCTAGAGATCAACGGGGACTAGCGGGGGCCGCGGGCAAAAACATTCAGTACTTC.

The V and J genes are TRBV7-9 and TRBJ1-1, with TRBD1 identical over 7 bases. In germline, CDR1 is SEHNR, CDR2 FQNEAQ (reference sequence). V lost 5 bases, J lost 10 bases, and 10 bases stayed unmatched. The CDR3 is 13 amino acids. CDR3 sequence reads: CASSSDREWGAFF. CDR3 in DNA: TGTGCCAGCAGCAGTGACAGGGAGTGGGGAGCTTTCTTT.

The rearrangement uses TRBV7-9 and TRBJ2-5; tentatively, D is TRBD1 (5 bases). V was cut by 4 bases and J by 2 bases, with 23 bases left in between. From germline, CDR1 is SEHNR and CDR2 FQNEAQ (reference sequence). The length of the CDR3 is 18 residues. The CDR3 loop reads CASSSSLWGRGKQETQYF. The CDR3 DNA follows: TGTGCCAGCAGCTCCTCCCTATGGGGAAGGGGTAAACAAGAGACCCAGTACTTC.

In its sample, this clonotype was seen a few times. The CDR3 here is CASSWGSGGEGYTF. CDR3 bases: TGCGCCAGCAGCTGGGGGTCAGGTGGAGAAGGCTACACCTTC. J is TRBJ1-2 and V is TRBV5-1; D perhaps matches TRBD1 (5 bases). Germline V gene sequence: CDR1 SGHRS, CDR2 YFSETQ. Trimming stripped 3 bases from V and 8 bases from J, with 17 bases between. The CDR3 spans 14 residues.

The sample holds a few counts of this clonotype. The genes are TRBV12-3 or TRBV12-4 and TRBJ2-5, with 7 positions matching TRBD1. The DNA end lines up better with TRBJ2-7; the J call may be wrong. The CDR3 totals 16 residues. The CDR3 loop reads CASSPGTAIEGYEQYF. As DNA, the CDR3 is TGTGCCAGCAGTCCCGGGACAGCAATCGAAGGGTACGAGCAGTACTTC.

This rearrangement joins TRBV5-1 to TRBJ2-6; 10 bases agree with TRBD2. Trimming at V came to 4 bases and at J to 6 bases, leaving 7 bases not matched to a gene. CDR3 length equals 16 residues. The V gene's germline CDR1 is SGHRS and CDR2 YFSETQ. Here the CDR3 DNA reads TGCGCCAGCAGCCCCCTAGCGGGAGTGGAGGCCAACGTCCTGACTTTC. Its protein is CASSPLAGVEANVLTF.

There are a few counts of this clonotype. The CDR3 loop is CASSDSRGGANEQFF. The CDR3 DNA sequence: TGTGCCAGCAGTGACTCGCGGGGGGGCGCCAATGAGCAGTTCTTC. The rearrangement joins TRBV6-4 to TRBJ2-5, with TRBD2 matching 9 bases. The end of the DNA fits TRBJ2-1 better, so the J call may be wrong. The CDR3 totals 15 residues. In germline, CDR1 is MRHNA, CDR2 SNTAGT.

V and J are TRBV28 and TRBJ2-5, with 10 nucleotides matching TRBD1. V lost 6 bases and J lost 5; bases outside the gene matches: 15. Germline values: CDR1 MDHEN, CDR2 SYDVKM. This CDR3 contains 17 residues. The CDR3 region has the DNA TGTGCCAGCAGCCGTACCTCCGGGACAGGGGCTCGCGAGACCCAGTACTTC. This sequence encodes CASSRTSGTGARETQYF.

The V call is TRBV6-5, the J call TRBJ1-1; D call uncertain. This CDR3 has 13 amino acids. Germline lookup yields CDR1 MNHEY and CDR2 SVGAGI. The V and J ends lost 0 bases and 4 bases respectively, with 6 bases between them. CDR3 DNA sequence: TGTGCCAGCAGTTACTCCGTCAGCACTGAAGCTTTCTTT. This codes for CASSYSVSTEAFF.

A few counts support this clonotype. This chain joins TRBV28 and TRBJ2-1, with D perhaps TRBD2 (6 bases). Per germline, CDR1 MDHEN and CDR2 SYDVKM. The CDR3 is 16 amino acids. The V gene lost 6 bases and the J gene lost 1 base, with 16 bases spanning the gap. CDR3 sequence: CASRPPRGRSYNEQFF. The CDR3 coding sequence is TGTGCCAGCAGACCGCCGCGGGGAAGGTCCTACAATGAGCAGTTCTTC.

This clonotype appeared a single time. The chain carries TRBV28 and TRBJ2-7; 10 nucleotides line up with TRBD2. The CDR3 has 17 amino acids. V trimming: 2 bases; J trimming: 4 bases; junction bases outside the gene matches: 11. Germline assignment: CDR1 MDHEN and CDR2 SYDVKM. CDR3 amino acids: CASSLNLAGALTYEQYF. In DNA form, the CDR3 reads TGTGCCAGCAGTTTAAACCTAGCGGGGGCCCTCACGTACGAGCAGTACTTC.

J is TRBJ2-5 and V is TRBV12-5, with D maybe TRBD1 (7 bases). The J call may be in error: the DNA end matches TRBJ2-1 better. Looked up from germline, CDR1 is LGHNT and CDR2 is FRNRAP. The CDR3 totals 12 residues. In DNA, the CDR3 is TGTGCTAGTGGCTGGGGGGACAGTATACAGTTCTTC. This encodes CASGWGDSIQFF.

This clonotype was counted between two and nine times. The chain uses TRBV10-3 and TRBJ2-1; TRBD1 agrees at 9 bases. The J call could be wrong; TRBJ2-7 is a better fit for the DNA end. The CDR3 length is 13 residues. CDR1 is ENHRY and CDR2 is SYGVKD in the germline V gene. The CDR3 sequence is CASTRDRDYEQYF. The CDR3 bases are TGTGCCAGTACTAGGGACAGGGACTACGAGCAGTACTTC.